The clone carrying this T cell receptor beta chain was seen more than once but under ten times. What it binds is not known. This sample stems from a study of T cell repertoires in cytomegalovirus infection. Study-level findings and limits: Carriers of CMV and the relevant HLA type were discriminated by public TCR beta frequency.

The V segment lost 6 bases and the J segment 8 bases; nucleotides outside the gene matches: 4. The CDR3 has 13 amino acids. TCRdb analysed the reads with MiXCR anew, one entry per CDR3 protein. The sample includes about 740,000 distinct CDR3 sequences, roughly 35% of them seen just once. The rearrangement links TRBV12-3 or TRBV12-4 to TRBJ2-1; TRBD2 matches at 10 bases. The TCR originated in a human donor in good health (CMV status not recorded). Some clones in this sample may be carry-over from other donors' samples. The sample was PBMCs. The CDR3 DNA reads TGTGCCAGCAGGGGACTAGCGTCCCATGAGCAGTTCTTC. Translated: CASRGLASHEQFF.